A selection of T cell receptor beta chains follows, all from one sample in a study of cytomegalovirus exposure and HLA in healthy donors. The assay was immunoSEQ multiplex PCR, and TCRdb's table has in-frame clones only and misses some. The table has approximately 170,000 clones, 85% seen once. Sequencing was performed on PBMCs. The receptors derive from a boy aged 2 to 10 in good health and CMV-seronegative. Each CDR3 is given with its conserved first and last residue. A D gene is named only where the DNA matches it firmly. The size entry is marked missing in some rows and otherwise reads once, few, many or a size class.

TRBJ2-1 once TRBV5-1 NA TGCGCCAGCAGCTTGGGGCGGAACAATGAGCAGTTCTTC CASSLGRNNEQFF
TRBJ2-1 NA TRBV6-1 TRBD2 TGTGCCAGCAGCCTGTCCCTGGGGGGGGGCAATGAGCAGTTCTTC CASSLSLGGGNEQFF
TRBJ2-2 NA TRBV5-1 TRBD1 TGCGCCAGCAGCTACCGGACAGGAGCGAACACCGGGGAGCTGTTTTTT CASSYRTGANTGELFF
TRBJ1-1 NA TRBV7-9 NA TGTGCCAGCAGCCAACCGGAGACGGAGAACACTGAAGCTTTCTTT CASSQPETENTEAFF
TRBJ2-3 NA TRBV10-2 NA TGCGCCAGCAGTGAGTTGTCTAGAACAGATACGCAGTATTTT CASSELSRTDTQYF
TRBJ2-7 NA TRBV19 NA TGTGCCAGTAGGGCCAGGGATCTATACGAGCAGTACTTC CASRARDLYEQYF
TRBJ2-2 NA TRBV14 TRBD1 TGTGCCAGCAGCCAAGAATGGCCGCTCGACAGGGGAGGCACCGGGGAGCTGTTTTTT CASSQEWPLDRGGTGELFF
TRBJ2-3 NA TRBV11-3 NA TGTGCCAGCAGCTTAGAATGCACTCCCCGAAGCTTCAGCACAGATACGCAGTATTTT CASSLECTPRSFSTDTQYF
TRBJ2-2 NA TRBV18 NA TGTGCCAGCTCACGGTCGGGTGCGAACACCGGGGAGCTGTTTTTT CASSRSGANTGELFF
TRBJ1-5 NA TRBV6-1 TRBD1 TGTGCCAGCAGTAGGGACAGCTATCAGCCCCAGCATTTT CASSRDSYQPQHF
TRBJ2-1 NA TRBV29-1 TRBD2 TGCAGCGTTGAAGATCTTCCTAGCGGGCGAACCTACAATGAGCAGTTCTTC CSVEDLPSGRTYNEQFF
TRBJ1-3 NA TRBV7-9 TRBD1 TGTGCCAGCAGCGCCATACGGACAGGCTCTGGAAACACCATATATTTT CASSAIRTGSGNTIYF
TRBJ2-1 NA TRBV5-4 TRBD2 TGTGCCAGCAGTGATCAGCGGGAGTCTTACAATGAGCAGTTCTTC CASSDQRESYNEQFF
TRBJ1-4 NA TRBV4-1 NA TGCGCCAGCAGCCAGTTTCTAGCAACTAATGAAAAACTGTTTTTT CASSQFLATNEKLFF
TRBJ2-1 NA TRBV19 TRBD2 TGTGCCAGTAGTGCGACTAGCGGGGGGGCCTCCCACAATGAGCAGTTCTTC CASSATSGGASHNEQFF
TRBJ1-1 NA TRBV10-1 NA TGCGCCAGCAGTGACAGGGGTTCCACTGAAGCTTTCTTT CASSDRGSTEAFF
TRBJ1-5 NA TRBV5-1 NA TGCGCCAGCAGCTTATCAGGGGATAGCAATCAGCCCCAGCATTTT CASSLSGDSNQPQHF
TRBJ2-1 NA TRBV9 TRBD2 TGTGCCAGCAGCATGACTAGCGGGGGTTCCAATGAGCAGTTCTTC CASSMTSGGSNEQFF
TRBJ2-1 once TRBV5-1 NA TGCGCCAGCAGCTTGCCCGTCTTCCTGAGGGTCAATGAGCAGTTCTTC CASSLPVFLRVNEQFF
TRBJ1-3 NA TRBV6-1 NA TGTGCCAGCAGTGAGAGGAGATCTGCGACTGGAAACACCATATATTTT CASSERRSATGNTIYF
TRBJ2-1 NA TRBV27 TRBD1 TGTGCCAGCAGTCCATGGGACAGGGTCCTAGATAGGAATGAGCAGTTCTTC CASSPWDRVLDRNEQFF
TRBJ1-3 NA TRBV5-1 TRBD1 TGCGCCAGCAGCCACGGACAGGGGGCTGGAAACACCATATATTTT CASSHGQGAGNTIYF